The 10 T cell receptor beta chains listed next were all sequenced from one sample in a study of T cell changes during pregnancy in multiple sclerosis. Assay used: immunoSEQ multiplex PCR; TCRdb lists only in-frame clones, some missing. In the table there are 25,000 to 30,000 clones, about 88% of which are singletons. Sequenced material: CD4+ T cells from peripheral blood mononuclear cells, taken in the second trimester of pregnancy. The receptor set was obtained from a female donor with multiple sclerosis, enrolled in a pregnancy study.

The V and J genes are TRBV11-2 and TRBJ2-7; possibly TRBD2 for D (5 bases). Germline CDR1 is SGHAT and CDR2 is FQNNGV. The CDR3 runs to 13 residues. The V end lost 0 bases, the J end lost 3 bases, and 6 bases lay between the germline ends. CDR3 in amino acids: CASSLEGVYEQYF. Here the CDR3 DNA reads TGTGCCAGCAGCTTAGAGGGAGTCTACGAGCAGTACTTC.

This clone was seen just once. V and J are TRBV6-5 and TRBJ2-1; 7 bases match TRBD2. The J segment lost 4 bases and the V segment lost 0 bases, leaving 3 bases of the junction unmatched. The CDR3 consists of 15 residues. CDR1 is MNHEY, CDR2 SVGAGI, per germline. The CDR3 nucleotides read TGTGCCAGCAGTTACTCGGGGGGAGGGTACAATGAGCAGTTCTTC. It translates to CASSYSGGGYNEQFF.

This clone was counted between two and nine times. The V gene is TRBV28, the J gene TRBJ1-5; D not certain. CDR1 and CDR2 (germline): MDHEN, SYDVKM. This CDR3 has 15 residues. V was trimmed by 3 bases and J by 7 bases, leaving 16 bases between them. The CDR3 here is CASSFPGGFQQPQHF. The CDR3, as DNA: TGTGCCAGCAGTTTCCCCGGAGGGTTTCAACAGCCCCAGCATTTT.

The J gene is TRBJ2-3, the V gene TRBV9; 9 positions agree with TRBD2. Germline V CDR1 and CDR2: SGDLS, YYNGEE. CDR3 length: 14 residues. The V segment lost 1 base and the J segment 6 bases; nucleotides outside the gene matches: 3. As DNA, the CDR3 is TGTGCCAGCAGCGTAACGGCGGGGGGGGATACGCAGTATTTT. Translated: CASSVTAGGDTQYF. Looking up the rest from reference TRBV9 and TRBJ2-3 gives the full variable domain: DSGVTQTPKHLITATGQRVTLRCSPRSGDLSVYWYQQSLDQGLQFLIQYYNGEERAKGNILERFSAQQFPDLHSELNLSSLELGDSALYFCASSVTAGGDTQYFGPGTRLTVL.

The chain carries TRBV5-1 and TRBJ2-7; TRBD2 aligns across 12 bases. J was trimmed by 6 bases and V by 6 bases; bases with no gene match: 1. Looked up from germline, CDR1 is SGHRS and CDR2 is YFSETQ. CDR3 size: 12 residues. The CDR3 here is CASTSGGAEQYF. Written as DNA, the CDR3 is TGCGCCAGCACTAGCGGGGGGGCCGAGCAGTACTTC.

The chain links TRBV23-1 to TRBJ1-2; TRBD1 agrees at 10 bases. TRBV23-1 counts as an open reading frame of uncertain function. This CDR3 is 15 amino acids long. Unmatched junction bases numbered 11, after V lost 11 bases and J lost 2 bases. CDR3 DNA sequence: TGCGCCTGGGGGGCCATGGGACAGGGGAACTATGGCTACACCTTC. Amino acid sequence: CAWGAMGQGNYGYTF.

The chain recombines TRBV5-1 with TRBJ2-2; 10 bases are shared with TRBD2. After removal of 3 bases from V and 7 bases from J, the junction contained 9 bases not matched to a gene. The CDR3 extends over 16 amino acids. Looked up from germline, CDR1 is SGHRS and CDR2 is YFSETQ. In nucleotides, the CDR3 is TGCGCCAGCAGCTCCCGTAGCGGGGGGATGATCGGGGAGCTGTTTTTT. Translation: CASSSRSGGMIGELFF.

The sample holds one count of this clone. The rearrangement joins TRBV11-2 to TRBJ2-1; 11 bases are a match to TRBD2. The germline gives CDR1 SGHAT, CDR2 FQNNGV. Unmatched junction bases numbered 8, after V lost 1 base and J lost 6 bases. There are 17 residues in the CDR3. The CDR3 protein is CASSLGRTSGYLNEQFF. The CDR3 bases are TGTGCCAGCAGCTTAGGCCGGACTAGCGGGTACCTCAATGAGCAGTTCTTC.

V is TRBV5-6 and J is TRBJ1-3, with D perhaps TRBD1 (5 bases). Germline assignment: CDR1 SGHDT and CDR2 YYEEEE. The CDR3 has 16 amino acids. V was pared by 0 bases and J by 3 bases, with 13 bases between. CDR3 region: CASSLEGTSSGNTIYF. The CDR3, as DNA: TGTGCCAGCAGCTTGGAGGGGACTAGCAGTGGAAACACCATATATTTT. The variable domain in full, with the rest retrieved from reference TRBV5-6 and TRBJ1-3, is DAGVTQSPTHLIKTRGQQVTLRCSPKSGHDTVSWYQQALGQGPQFIFQYYEEEERQRGNFPDRFSGHQFPNYSSELNVNALLLGDSALYLCASSLEGTSSGNTIYFGEGSWLTVV.

V usage is TRBV27 and J usage is TRBJ1-1, with D perhaps TRBD1 (6 bases). Germline-derived CDR1 and CDR2 are MNHEY and SMNVEV (reference sequence). Trimming removed 2 bases at V and 1 base at J, with 11 bases between. The CDR3 has 15 residues. CDR3 nucleotide sequence: TGTGCCAGCAGTTTAAAACAGGGCCAGAACACTGAAGCTTTCTTT. Translated, it gives CASSLKQGQNTEAFF.